This TCR beta chain was sequenced during a study of siplizumab effects on memory and regulatory T cells. Findings and caveats of the study: The naive T cell population seemed more diverse than memory cells and seemed a major contributor to the alloresponse. A naive or memory phenotype could not be assigned to roughly 80-97% of the proliferating CD4+ or CD8+ clones.

To note about this clone: Antigen unknown.

In each sample, about 10^5 TCR templates were assayed. The data were produced by immunoSEQ multiplex PCR, yet TCRdb's version contains in-frame clones alone and is incomplete. The table lists more than 85,000 clones, approximately 94% of them singletons. The germline V gene encodes CDR1 LNHDA and CDR2 SQIVND (reference sequence). V lost 8 bases to trimming and J lost 8 bases; unmatched junction nucleotides: 15. The CDR3 sequence is 15 residues long. This TCR was sampled from a human donor in good health. Sequenced material: CD4+ T cells sorted from blood. The chain links TRBV19 to TRBJ2-3; 8 bases are a match to TRBD1. Here the CDR3 DNA reads TGTGCCAGTGGTCTACAGGGGGAAACCCGGGGTACGCAGTATTTT. Residues: CASGLQGETRGTQYF. The complete variable domain, with remaining parts taken from reference TRBV19 and TRBJ2-3, reads DGGITQSPKYLFRKEGQNVTLSCEQNLNHDAMYWYRQDPGQGLRLIYYSQIVNDFQKGDIAEGYSVSREKKESFPLTVTSAQKNPTAFYLCASGLQGETRGTQYFGPGTRLTVL.